This T cell receptor (beta chain) was retrieved from a study of OX40 agonist ivuxolimab in advanced cancers. Study as a whole: Prior anti-PD-1, anti-PD-L1 or anti-CTLA-4 therapy did not bar entry, and approximately 40% had some.

In germline, CDR1 is SQVTM, CDR2 ANQGSEA. The CDR3 contains 12 residues. V dropped 7 bases and J dropped 4 bases, with 11 bases sitting between them. Remarks on this clone: Its antigen is unidentified.

General study findings and limits: Clonal expansion was among the lowest in partial responders at 0.1-3.0 mg/kg, especially CD8+.

Data came from immunoSEQ multiplex PCR; TCRdb stores just in-frame clones and leaves some out. The table includes 60,000 to 75,000 clones, about 85% detected once. The sequence was obtained from an adult with an advanced solid tumor such as melanoma, head and neck, liver or kidney cancer. The material was CD4+ or CD8+ T cells sorted from blood, obtained in a trial of the OX40 agonist ivuxolimab. This sequence joins TRBV29-1 and TRBJ2-1; D is unresolved. This CDR3 is CSGGTTYNEQFF. In nucleotides, the CDR3 is TGCAGCGGGGGAACCACTTACAATGAGCAGTTCTTC.